A selection of T cell receptor beta chains follows, all from one sample in a study of cytomegalovirus exposure and HLA in healthy donors. The method was immunoSEQ multiplex PCR; TCRdb's version includes in-frame clones alone and lacks a portion of them. The data hold about 160,000 clones, with about four fifths observed a single time. The sequenced sample was PBMCs. The receptors were sampled from a woman in her 50s in good health and CMV-seronegative. The conserved cysteine and the conserved F or W are not part of the CDR3 here.

v_gene | len | CDR3aa
TRBV4-3 | 14 | ASSQVGGYENYGYT
TRBV10-3 | 13 | AISGRTGETDTQY
TRBV11-2 | 12 | ASSPLGRANEQF
TRBV10-3 | 13 | AISEDRAANEKLF
TRBV5-1 | 12 | ASSLGQGAETQY
TRBV9 | 19 | ASSVVGGTSGGASSYNEQF
TRBV5-5 | 14 | ASSLLAVLPTGELF
TRBV2 | 15 | ASSDLSLVISNQPQH
TRBV6-5 | 13 | ASSYSASSYNEQF
TRBV2 | 11 | ASSGGGDYGYT
TRBV9 | 13 | ASSATLDSQETQY
TRBV5-1 | 14 | ASSLDGQVDTGELF
TRBV7-2 | 12 | ASSGRQGTTEAF
TRBV5-5 | 13 | ASSPGTSSYNEQF
TRBV7-2 | 14 | ASSLEPRGQFSEAF
TRBV25-1 | 13 | ASSDGQTMNTEAF
TRBV27 | 13 | ASRKSPQGTGELF
TRBV10-2 | 10 | ASRDRTYEQY
TRBV7-2 | 13 | ASSLAGLAGDEQF
TRBV9 | 10 | ASSGGSYEQY
TRBV6-4 | 13 | ASSGTGGSTDTQY
TRBV18 | 14 | ASSPLLAGGQETQY
TRBV5-4 | 14 | ASSRRVEAGANVLT
TRBV27 | 13 | ASSAGRTGNQPQH
TRBV7-2 | 13 | ASTSRGAPTDTQY
TRBV28 | 9 | ASRGATEAF
TRBV11-2 | 11 | ASSPEGATGYT
TRBV30 | 15 | AWSPGWAPELNQPQH
TRBV6-5 | 12 | ASSSDRENTEAF
TRBV19 | 11 | ASSIDRAGGYT
TRBV6-7 | 14 | ASTKPGLLTYNEQF